This note documents a single T cell receptor beta chain sequence. One end of the junction fails to match germline, which may point to a read error. This specimen belongs to a study of technical replicates of blood from several donors. Looked up from germline, CDR1 is SGDLS and CDR2 is YYNGEE. The CDR3 is 14 amino acids. The protocol was immunoSEQ multiplex PCR, while the TCRdb copy is restricted to in-frame clones and leaves out a portion. The repertoire holds tens of thousands of clones, with under 95% as singletons. The sequence was collected from a human donor in good health. This rearrangement joins TRBV9 to TRBJ1-3, with TRBD1 as a possible D gene (5 bases). The sample comprised T cells isolated from PBMCs. CDR3 in amino acids: CANSVDSSGNTIYF. The CDR3 DNA is TGTGCCAACAGCGTAGACAGCTCTGGAAACACCATATATTTT.